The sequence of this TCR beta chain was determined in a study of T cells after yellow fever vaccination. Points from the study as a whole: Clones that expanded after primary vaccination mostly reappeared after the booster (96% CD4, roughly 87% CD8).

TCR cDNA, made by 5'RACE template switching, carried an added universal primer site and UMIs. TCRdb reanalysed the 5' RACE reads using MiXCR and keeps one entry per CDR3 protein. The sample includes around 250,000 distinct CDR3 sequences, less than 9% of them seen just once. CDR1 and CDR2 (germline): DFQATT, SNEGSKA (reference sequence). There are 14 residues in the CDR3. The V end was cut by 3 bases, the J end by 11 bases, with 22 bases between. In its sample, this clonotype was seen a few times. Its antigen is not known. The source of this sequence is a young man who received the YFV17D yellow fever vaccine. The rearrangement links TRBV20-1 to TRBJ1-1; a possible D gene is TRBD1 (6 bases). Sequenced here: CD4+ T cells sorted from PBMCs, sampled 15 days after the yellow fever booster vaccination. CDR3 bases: TGCAGTGCTAGCCCCGGGACATCCGGCGGTCAGGCTTTCTTT. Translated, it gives CSASPGTSGGQAFF.